These T cell receptor beta chains were read from a single sample in a study of blood T cell repertoires in COVID-19. TCRdb keeps only in-frame clones here, not all; method: immunoSEQ multiplex PCR. This sample carries some 190,000 clones, roughly nine tenths of them seen once, and the ten largest clones take 2% to 2.5%. Source material: PBMCs or T cells enriched from blood (not recorded which). The receptor source for this set is a woman aged 40 to 50 with acute COVID-19. Each CDR3 is given with its conserved first and last residue. D genes are given only for firm matches. Clone size is shown for a subset of rows, as once, few, many or a class of expanded clone.

j_call | d_call | clone_size | cdr3_length | v_call | cdr3_nt | cdr3_aa
TRBJ2-3 | NA | NA | 18 | TRBV7-8 | TGTGCCAGCAGCTTAGATCCCCCAGAGAGGGAGGACACAGATACGCAGTATTTT | CASSLDPPEREDTDTQYF
TRBJ2-7 | TRBD2 | NA | 14 | TRBV18 | TGTGCCAGCTCGCCCCCGGGGGGTAACTACGAGCAGTACTTC | CASSPPGGNYEQYF
TRBJ1-1 | NA | NA | 14 | TRBV5-4 | TGTGCCAGCAGCTCTCGGGGGGCGCCCGAAGAAGCTTTCTTT | CASSSRGAPEEAFF
TRBJ2-2 | NA | NA | 15 | TRBV4-3 | TGCGCCAGCAGCCAATCGCCAGGAGGGGTCGGGGAGCTGTTTTTT | CASSQSPGGVGELFF
TRBJ2-1 | TRBD2 | NA | 14 | TRBV7-9 | TGTGCCAGCAGCCGGACTAGCGGGGAAAATGAGCAGTTCTTC | CASSRTSGENEQFF
TRBJ2-5 | TRBD2 | NA | 18 | TRBV5-1 | TGCGCCAGCAGCCGCGGGACTCGCGGGGGGGCGGGCCAAGAGACCCAGTACTTC | CASSRGTRGGAGQETQYF
TRBJ2-7 | TRBD2 | NA | 16 | TRBV29-1 | TGCAGCGTTGAACAACTAGCGGGGGCGAACTCCTACGAGCAGTACTTC | CSVEQLAGANSYEQYF
TRBJ2-3 | TRBD2 | NA | 16 | TRBV7-6 | TGTGCCAGCAGCTTAGGAACTAGCGGGGGGGCAGATACGCAGTATTTT | CASSLGTSGGADTQYF
TRBJ2-7 | TRBD2 | NA | 12 | TRBV29-1 | TGCAGCGTGAGCGGGGGGCCCGCCGAGCAGTACTTC | CSVSGGPAEQYF
TRBJ1-4 | NA | NA | 16 | TRBV19 | TGTGCCAGTAGTATGGAGGGGAGTAGCACTAATGAAAAACTGTTTTTT | CASSMEGSSTNEKLFF
TRBJ2-1 | TRBD1 | NA | 17 | TRBV16 | TGTGCCAGCAGCCAGGGAACGACAGGGAGCCCCTACAATGAGCAGTTCTTC | CASSQGTTGSPYNEQFF
TRBJ2-7 | TRBD1 | NA | 15 | TRBV28 | TGTGCCAGCAGTTTTGAGGGGGCAAGGGTGTACGAGCAGTACTTC | CASSFEGARVYEQYF
TRBJ1-4 | TRBD1 | NA | 17 | TRBV7-9 | TGTGCCAGCAGCTTAGCAGCCCACAGGGGCACTAATGAAAAACTGTTTTTT | CASSLAAHRGTNEKLFF
TRBJ1-2 | NA | NA | 12 | TRBV29-1 | TGCAGCGCCCGGGACACAGGTAGCGGCTACACCTTC | CSARDTGSGYTF
TRBJ2-7 | NA | once | 16 | TRBV12-5 | TGTGCTAGTGGTCCTGCCCTGACAGGTGCGGGGGCCGAGCAGTACTTC | CASGPALTGAGAEQYF
TRBJ2-7 | TRBD2 | NA | 14 | TRBV14 | TGTGCCAGCAGCCAAGGGACTAGCGGTTGGGGACAGTACTTC | CASSQGTSGWGQYF
TRBJ1-4 | TRBD1 | NA | 14 | TRBV7-9 | TGTGCCAGCAGCCGGGGACAGGGAAGTGAAAAACTGTTTTTT | CASSRGQGSEKLFF
TRBJ1-4 | TRBD1 | NA | 16 | TRBV7-9 | TGTGCCAGCAGCTGGGTCAGGGGGGCCACGGATGAAAAACTGTTTTTT | CASSWVRGATDEKLFF
TRBJ2-7 | NA | NA | 11 | TRBV19 | TGTGCCAGTACGGACTTTGACGAGCAGTACTTC | CASTDFDEQYF
TRBJ1-4 | NA | NA | 15 | TRBV9 | TGTGCCAGCAGCGTTGGTTGGCAGGGGAATGAAAAACTGTTTTTT | CASSVGWQGNEKLFF
TRBJ1-1 | NA | once | 15 | TRBV11-2 | TGTGCCAGCAGCCCACCGACAGTCATGAACACTGAAGCTTTCTTT | CASSPPTVMNTEAFF
TRBJ1-6 | NA | NA | 15 | TRBV14 | TGTGCCAGCAGCCAAGATCACAGGGCGAATTCACCCCTCCACTTT | CASSQDHRANSPLHF
TRBJ2-2 | NA | few | 15 | TRBV5-4 | TGTGCCAGCAGCCCCCCTGAGGCGAACACCGGGGAGCTGTTTTTT | CASSPPEANTGELFF
TRBJ2-7 | NA | NA | 12 | TRBV7-9 | TGTGCCAGCAGCTTGAGTAGAAACGAGCAGTACTTC | CASSLSRNEQYF
TRBJ2-1 | TRBD2 | NA | 14 | TRBV6-5 | TGTGCCAGCACGGGAGGGCTAGCCCCCAGGGGAGAGTTCTTC | CASTGGLAPRGEFF
TRBJ1-1 | NA | NA | 15 | TRBV6-5 | TGTGCCAGCAGCCGAATCTTGACAGGGAACACTGAAGCTTTCTTT | CASSRILTGNTEAFF
TRBJ2-4 | NA | NA | 18 | TRBV23-1 | TGCGCCAGCAGCAAGAGAGACGATCCCTCGGGAGCCAAAAACATTCAGTACTTC | CASSKRDDPSGAKNIQYF
TRBJ1-1 | TRBD1 | NA | 12 | TRBV2 | TGTGCCAGCAGGGACAGGCACACTGAAGCTTTCTTT | CASRDRHTEAFF
TRBJ2-7 | TRBD2 | NA | 14 | TRBV28 | TGTGCCAGCAGTTCGGCGGGGGTCGGGCACGAGCAGTACTTC | CASSSAGVGHEQYF
TRBJ2-1 | NA | NA | 16 | TRBV2 | TGTGCCAGCAGTGTACCCGGGAGCGGTTCCTACAATGAGCAGTTCTTC | CASSVPGSGSYNEQFF
TRBJ1-2 | NA | NA | 14 | TRBV4-1 | TGCGCCAGCAGCCTAAGACAGGACGGGTATGGCTACACCTTC | CASSLRQDGYGYTF
TRBJ2-1 | TRBD2 | NA | 16 | TRBV4-3 | TGCGCCAGCAGCCAGCCCACAGCGGGAGGGTACAATGAGCAGTTCTTC | CASSQPTAGGYNEQFF
TRBJ2-7 | NA | few | 12 | TRBV7-6 | TGTGCCAGCAGCCCCGGGGACTACGAGCAGTACTTC | CASSPGDYEQYF
TRBJ2-4 | NA | NA | 13 | TRBV12-3/TRBV12-4 | TGTGCCAGCAGTTTCGCCCAGAAAAACATTCAGTACTTC | CASSFAQKNIQYF
TRBJ2-3 | TRBD2 | once | 18 | TRBV9 | TGTGCCAGCAGCGCCCAAGCAAGGACTAGCGGGGGCACAGATACGCAGTATTTT | CASSAQARTSGGTDTQYF
TRBJ1-2 | NA | NA | 15 | TRBV6-1 | TGTGCCAGCAGTGAAGCCTTACAGGGTCTTGGTGGCTACACCTTC | CASSEALQGLGGYTF
TRBJ2-4 | NA | NA | 16 | TRBV9 | TGTGCCAGCAGCGTAGCACCACAGGGAGCCAAAAACATTCAGTACTTC | CASSVAPQGAKNIQYF
TRBJ2-5 | NA | NA | 15 | TRBV5-1 | TGCGCCAGCACTCCCGGAACAGGGAGTCTTGAGACCCAGTACTTC | CASTPGTGSLETQYF
TRBJ2-3 | NA | once | 14 | TRBV19 | TGTGCCAGTAGTAGCGGGGCCCAGGCAGATACGCAGTATTTT | CASSSGAQADTQYF
TRBJ2-3 | TRBD1 | NA | 15 | TRBV4-2 | TGTGCCAGCAGCCAGGTGGACAGGGACACAGATACGCAGTATTTT | CASSQVDRDTDTQYF
TRBJ1-3 | NA | NA | 16 | TRBV30 | TGTGCCTGGAGTGGGGACTCCCGCTTCTCTGGAAACACCATATATTTT | CAWSGDSRFSGNTIYF
TRBJ2-1 | TRBD2 | NA | 15 | TRBV30 | TGTGCCTGGACTGTAGCGGGGGGTTCCTACAATGAGCAGTTCTTC | CAWTVAGGSYNEQFF
TRBJ2-7 | TRBD2 | once | 17 | TRBV29-1 | TGCAGCGTTGTTTCCGGGACTAGCGGGAATCGCGAGTACGAGCAGTACTTC | CSVVSGTSGNREYEQYF
TRBJ2-1 | NA | NA | 13 | TRBV7-2 | TGTGCCAGCAGCCCCGAGACTAGCAATGAGCAGTTCTTC | CASSPETSNEQFF
TRBJ2-7 | TRBD2 | NA | 16 | TRBV30 | TGTGCCCGCACACGCCCTAGACTAGCGGGAGGCTACGAGCAGTACTTC | CARTRPRLAGGYEQYF
TRBJ1-1 | NA | NA | 15 | TRBV18 | TGTGCCAGCTCACCGGGCGGGGGGCTCAGCACTGAAGCTTTCTTT | CASSPGGGLSTEAFF
TRBJ2-2 | NA | NA | 13 | TRBV6-5 | TGTGCCAGCAGGCCGACAGGCACCGGGGAGCTGTTTTTT | CASRPTGTGELFF
TRBJ2-7 | TRBD1 | once | 13 | TRBV5-4 | TGTGCCAGCAGCATTCGACAGGGCAACGAGCAGTACTTC | CASSIRQGNEQYF
TRBJ2-7 | TRBD2 | few | 14 | TRBV5-1 | TGCGCCAGCAGCTTGTCGGCGGGGGGCCACGAGCAGTACTTC | CASSLSAGGHEQYF
TRBJ2-4 | NA | NA | 17 | TRBV7-2 | TGTGCCAGCAGCTTACCCCCAGGGGCCGGGTCCAAAAACATTCAGTACTTC | CASSLPPGAGSKNIQYF
TRBJ2-7 | TRBD2 | NA | 20 | TRBV14 | TGTGCCAGCAGCCAAAGCCACGGGCAGAACCTAGCGGGAGACGTCCACGAGCAGTACTTC | CASSQSHGQNLAGDVHEQYF
TRBJ1-2 | NA | NA | 16 | TRBV5-1 | TGCGCCAGCAGCCCGGGGACATTGGCTTTTGAGAACGGCTACACCTTC | CASSPGTLAFENGYTF
TRBJ2-3 | NA | NA | 12 | TRBV7-9 | TGTGCCAGCAGCCGGACAGCGGATACGCAGTATTTT | CASSRTADTQYF
TRBJ1-4 | NA | NA | 14 | TRBV5-6 | TGTGCCAGCAGCTTGCAGGGGACTAATGAAAAACTGTTTTTT | CASSLQGTNEKLFF
TRBJ2-3 | NA | NA | 13 | TRBV2 | TGTGCCAGCAAAAATGTAGGCACAGATACGCAGTATTTT | CASKNVGTDTQYF
TRBJ2-2 | NA | NA | 16 | TRBV3-1/TRBV3-2 | TGTGCCAGCAGCCAATATTCACAGGGTAGGACCGGGGAGCTGTTTTTT | CASSQYSQGRTGELFF
TRBJ1-5 | NA | NA | 14 | TRBV6-5 | TGTGCCAGCAGTCAGCGGGGGGAAGGACAGCCCCAGCATTTT | CASSQRGEGQPQHF
TRBJ1-5 | TRBD1 | NA | 15 | TRBV7-8 | TGTGCCAGCAGCTCTACAGGGGGAGCCTATCAGCCCCAGCATTTT | CASSSTGGAYQPQHF
TRBJ2-1 | TRBD2 | NA | 16 | TRBV7-3 | TGTGCCAGCAGCTACACTAGCGGGAGCTCCTACAATGAGCAGTTCTTC | CASSYTSGSSYNEQFF